The entry below gives a single TCR beta chain sequence along with its context. Other DNA sequences of this sample code for an identical CDR3. Trimming stripped 0 bases from V and 4 bases from J, with 11 bases between. Germline lookup yields CDR1 SGHNT and CDR2 YYREEE (reference sequence). The CDR3 length is 14 residues. The sample comes from a study of blood T cell repertoires in COVID-19. Background on the study: From T cells, B-cell-depleted T cells, or PBMCs came the material, which was cDNA or gDNA.

Recruitment covered 20 to 25 US areas and drew participants whose ages spanned roughly 18 to 90 years. Assignment of participants to cohorts was predicated upon participant-reported clinical history. Measured with immunoSEQ multiplex PCR; TCRdb has only the in-frame clones, and not every one. The sample yields about 220,000 clones, about four fifths seen once. The receptor was derived from a woman aged 40 to 55 with acute COVID-19. The specimen was PBMCs or T cells enriched from blood (not recorded which). V is TRBV5-4 and J is TRBJ2-7; perhaps TRBD2 as D (5 bases). The CDR3 nucleotides read TGTGCCAGCAGCTTGGACCGGGGAAGGTACGAGCAGTACTTC. Protein sequence: CASSLDRGRYEQYF.